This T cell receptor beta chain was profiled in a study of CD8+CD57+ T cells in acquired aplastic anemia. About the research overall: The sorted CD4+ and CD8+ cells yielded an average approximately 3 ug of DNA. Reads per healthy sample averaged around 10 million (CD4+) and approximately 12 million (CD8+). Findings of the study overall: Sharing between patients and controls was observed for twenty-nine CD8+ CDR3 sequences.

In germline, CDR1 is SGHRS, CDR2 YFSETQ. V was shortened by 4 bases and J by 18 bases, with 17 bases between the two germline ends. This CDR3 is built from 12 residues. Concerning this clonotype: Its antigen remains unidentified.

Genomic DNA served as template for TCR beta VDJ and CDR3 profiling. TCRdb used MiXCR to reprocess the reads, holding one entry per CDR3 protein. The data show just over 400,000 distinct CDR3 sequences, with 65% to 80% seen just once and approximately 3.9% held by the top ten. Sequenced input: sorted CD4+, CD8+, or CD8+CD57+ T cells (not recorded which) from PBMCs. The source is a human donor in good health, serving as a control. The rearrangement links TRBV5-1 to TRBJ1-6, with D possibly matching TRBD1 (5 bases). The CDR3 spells CASSPDVSGHHF. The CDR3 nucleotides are TGCGCCAGCAGCCCCGACGTTTCAGGGCACCACTTT.